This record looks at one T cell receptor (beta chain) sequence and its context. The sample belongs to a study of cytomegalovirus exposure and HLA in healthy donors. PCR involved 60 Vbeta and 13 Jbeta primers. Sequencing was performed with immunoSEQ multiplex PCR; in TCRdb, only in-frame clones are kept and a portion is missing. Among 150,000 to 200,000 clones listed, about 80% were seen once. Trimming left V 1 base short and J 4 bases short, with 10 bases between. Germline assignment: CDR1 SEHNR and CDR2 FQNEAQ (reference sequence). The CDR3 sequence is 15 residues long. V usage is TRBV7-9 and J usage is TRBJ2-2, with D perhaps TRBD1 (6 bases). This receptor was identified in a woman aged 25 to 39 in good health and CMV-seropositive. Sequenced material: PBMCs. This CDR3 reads CASSLGGHVTGELFF. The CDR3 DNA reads TGTGCCAGCAGCTTAGGGGGACATGTCACCGGGGAGCTGTTTTTT.